The 21 T cell receptor beta chains in this list originate from one sample, sequenced in a study of cytotoxic CD8 clonotypes in ibrutinib-treated CLL. Assay used: immunoSEQ multiplex PCR; TCRdb lists only in-frame clones, some missing. The sample has roughly 250,000 clones, roughly 74% seen once; the top ten hold roughly 15%. The input for sequencing was PBMCs, taken after 24 months of ibrutinib treatment. These receptors were taken from a human donor with chronic lymphocytic leukemia.

The count of this clone is one. CDR3 nucleotide sequence: TGCGCCAGCAGTGAGACAGGGGGCGGGTACGAGCAGTACTTC. Its translation is CASSETGGGYEQYF. The chain combines TRBV10-2 with TRBJ2-7; TRBD1 matches at 9 bases. Trimming took 2 bases from V and 4 from J; bases not matched to a gene: 3. CDR1 is WSHSY, CDR2 SAAADI, per germline. The CDR3 is made up of 14 amino acids.

J is TRBJ1-2 and V is TRBV6-6; no firm D call. This CDR3 comprises 12 residues. V was trimmed by 5 bases and J by 8 bases, leaving 12 bases between them. Germline V gives CDR1 MNHNY, CDR2 SVGAGI (reference sequence). CDR3 in DNA: TGTGCCAGCAGTCCCGCCGATAGCGGCTACACCTTC. Its translation: CASSPADSGYTF.

The gene calls are TRBV5-1 and TRBJ2-2; TRBD1 matches 7 bases. V shed 3 bases and J 6 bases; nucleotides not matched to a gene: 8. This CDR3 has 15 residues. In germline, CDR1 is SGHRS, CDR2 YFSETQ. The DNA for the CDR3 is TGCGCCAGCAGCTGGCGGACAGGACTGGCCGGGGAGCTGTTTTTT. It is translated as CASSWRTGLAGELFF.

The count of this clone is one. V usage is TRBV7-2 and J usage is TRBJ2-7; D call uncertain. The V and J ends lost 5 bases and 0 bases respectively, with 11 bases between them. Germline V gene sequence: CDR1 SGHTA, CDR2 FQGNSA. This CDR3 contains 14 residues. CDR3 DNA sequence: TGTGCCAGCAGCCTCATCGCGGTCTCCTACGAGCAGTACTTC. Translation: CASSLIAVSYEQYF.

This clone has a handful of counts. The rearrangement uses TRBV9 and TRBJ2-1; TRBD2 aligns across 10 bases. The CDR3 has 17 residues. The V gene's germline CDR1 is SGDLS and CDR2 YYNGEE. Trimming removed 3 bases from V and 7 bases from J; junction bases left unmatched: 13. The CDR3 DNA is TGTGCCAGCAGCGCCCGCCTTCTAGCGGGAGTAAGGAATGAGCAGTTCTTC. It encodes CASSARLLAGVRNEQFF.

The chain employs TRBV7-8 and TRBJ2-7, with D unresolved. The CDR3 covers 12 residues. Trimming shortened V by 1 base and J by 5 bases, and 6 bases separated the two germline ends. The germline CDR1 and CDR2 sequences are SGHVS and FQNEAQ. The CDR3 DNA is TGTGCCAGCAGCTTAGGAGAGGACGAGCAGTACTTC. Translation gives CASSLGEDEQYF. The whole variable domain, filled in from reference TRBV7-8 and TRBJ2-7, reads GAGVSQSPRYKVAKRGQDVALRCDPISGHVSLFWYQQALGQGPEFLTYFQNEAQLDKSGLPSDRFFAERPEGSVSTLKIQRTQQEDSAVYLCASSLGEDEQYFGPGTRLTVT.

This chain links TRBV11-3 with TRBJ2-3, with D perhaps given as TRBD1 or TRBD2 (6 bases each). The CDR3 runs 15 residues. CDR1 and CDR2 (germline): SGHNT, YENEEA. Trimming stripped 3 bases from V and 1 base from J, with 11 bases between. CDR3 sequence: CASSFGGFGTDTQYF. The CDR3, as DNA: TGTGCCAGCAGCTTCGGGGGCTTTGGCACAGATACGCAGTATTTT. Combining the CDR3 with reference TRBV11-3 and TRBJ2-3 gives the whole variable domain EAGVVQSPRYKIIEKKQPVAFWCNPISGHNTLYWYLQNLGQGPELLIRYENEEAVDDSQLPKDRFSAERLKGVDSTLKIQPAELGDSAVYLCASSFGGFGTDTQYFGPGTRLTVL.

This clone was counted between two and nine times. The genes are TRBV6-6 and TRBJ2-1; D remains unclear. The CDR3 is made up of 16 amino acids. V was trimmed by 2 bases and J by 9 bases, leaving 20 bases between them. Germline CDR1 and CDR2: MNHNY and SVGAGI (reference sequence). For the CDR3, the DNA is TGTGCCAGCAGTTACGGTCGGCCGGACGCCTTCGGTGAGCAGTTCTTC. Translation gives CASSYGRPDAFGEQFF.

The CDR3 DNA reads TGTGCCAGCAGCTTAGACTCAGGGGGCAATCAGCCCCAGCATTTT. It encodes CASSLDSGGNQPQHF. The chain links TRBV7-8 to TRBJ1-5; perhaps TRBD1 as D (6 bases). Germline CDR1 and CDR2: SGHVS and FQNEAQ. V was clipped by 1 base and J by 2 bases, with 9 bases between them. The CDR3 is 15 amino acids.

This clone has a single count. The chain is built from TRBV27 and TRBJ2-6; D is tentatively TRBD1 or TRBD2 (5 bases each). V was trimmed by 4 bases and J by 3 bases, leaving 7 bases between them. Germline V CDR1 and CDR2: MNHEY, SMNVEV (reference sequence). CDR3 length: 14 amino acids. CDR3 amino acids: CASSWGNGANVLTF. The DNA of the CDR3 is TGTGCCAGCAGTTGGGGGAATGGGGCCAACGTCCTGACTTTC.

The gene calls are TRBV28 and TRBJ2-3; the D gene is possibly TRBD2 (5 bases). V lost 5 bases and J 3 bases, leaving 12 bases between the germline ends. Germline values: CDR1 MDHEN, CDR2 SYDVKM. The CDR3 contains 14 residues. CDR3 sequence reads: CASSTSGETDTQYF. CDR3 coding DNA: TGTGCCAGCAGTACCAGCGGAGAAACAGATACGCAGTATTTT. Supplemented by reference TRBV28 and TRBJ2-3, the full variable domain reads DVKVTQSSRYLVKRTGEKVFLECVQDMDHENMFWYRQDPGLGLRLIYFSYDVKMKEKGDIPEGYSVSREKKERFSLILESASTNQTSMYLCASSTSGETDTQYFGPGTRLTVL.

CDR3 loop: CASSYYRRTGELFF. The CDR3 DNA reads TGTGCCAGCAGTTACTACCGTAGGACCGGGGAGCTGTTTTTT. This sequence joins TRBV6-5 and TRBJ2-2; D is unclear. CDR3 size: 14 residues. Trimming took 1 base from V and 5 from J, leaving 8 bases between them. Looked up from germline, CDR1 is MNHEY and CDR2 is SVGAGI.

This chain's CDR3 is CASSQDDKGRQTQYF. CDR3 in DNA: TGCGCCAGCAGCCAAGATGATAAGGGGCGGCAGACCCAGTACTTC. This rearrangement joins TRBV4-3 to TRBJ2-5, with D perhaps TRBD1 (5 bases). The germline V and J ends were trimmed by 0 bases and 6 bases, with 14 bases remaining between them. This CDR3 spans 15 amino acids. Germline V gene lookup returns CDR1 LGHNA and CDR2 YSLEER.

This clone was observed a handful of times. The chain carries TRBV9 and TRBJ2-7; 11 bases are a match to TRBD2. Per the germline V gene, CDR1 is SGDLS and CDR2 is YYNGEE. V lost 0 bases, J lost 5 bases, and 1 base stayed unmatched. The CDR3 totals 14 residues. CDR3 coding DNA: TGTGCCAGCAGCGTAGGTAGCGGGAGGGACGAGCAGTACTTC. It encodes CASSVGSGRDEQYF.

The chain uses TRBV7-2 and TRBJ2-7; D uncertain. With 3 bases removed from V and 2 bases from J, the gap between germline ends came to 5 bases. The CDR3 runs to 12 residues. The V gene's germline CDR1 is SGHTA and CDR2 FQGNSA. The DNA of the CDR3 is TGTGCCAGCAGCTTCCCAACCTACGAGCAGTACTTC. Translating gives CASSFPTYEQYF. Together with reference TRBV7-2 and TRBJ2-7, the CDR3 gives the full variable domain: GAGVSQSPSNKVTEKGKDVELRCDPISGHTALYWYRQSLGQGLEFLIYFQGNSAPDKSGLPSDRFSAERTGGSVSTLTIQRTQQEDSAVYLCASSFPTYEQYFGPGTRLTVT.

Written as DNA, the CDR3 is TGTGCCAGCAGCACTTCCGGGACTCGCTCCTACAATGAGCAGTTCTTC. Protein sequence: CASSTSGTRSYNEQFF. The rearrangement links TRBV7-3 to TRBJ2-1, with D possibly being TRBD2 (6 bases). The CDR3 has 16 amino acids. Germline-derived CDR1 and CDR2 are SGHTA and FQGTGA. Trimming took 5 bases from V and 0 from J, leaving 14 bases between them.

This clone was counted a single time. The gene calls are TRBV11-2 and TRBJ2-1; D might be TRBD1 or TRBD2, each matching 5 bases. The CDR3 is 15 amino acids. The germline V gene has CDR1 SGHAT and CDR2 FQNNGV. Trimming left V 5 bases short and J 4 bases short, with 15 bases between. CDR3 loop: CASSPNRDEYNEQFF. CDR3 nucleotides: TGTGCCAGCAGCCCAAACCGGGACGAATACAATGAGCAGTTCTTC.

This clone has a handful of counts. CDR3 nucleotides: TGTGCCAGCAGTTTATGGTTGGCCTTGTCCTATGGCTACACCTTC. This codes for CASSLWLALSYGYTF. The rearrangement uses TRBV28 and TRBJ1-2; D call uncertain. The ends were cut back, 0 bases at V and 4 bases at J, with 12 bases in the middle. Per the germline V gene, CDR1 is MDHEN and CDR2 is SYDVKM. This CDR3 is built from 15 residues.

The chain combines TRBV7-2 with TRBJ2-7, with 7 nucleotides matching TRBD2. V gave up 4 bases and J gave up 0 bases; unmatched junction bases: 6. The CDR3 has 15 residues. Per the germline V gene, CDR1 is SGHTA and CDR2 is FQGNSA. CDR3: CASSSQAGLSYEQYF. CDR3 in DNA: TGTGCCAGCAGCTCCCAAGCGGGACTCTCCTACGAGCAGTACTTC.

The J gene is TRBJ2-2, the V gene TRBV5-1; the D gene is possibly TRBD2 (7 bases). V lost 4 bases and J lost 5, with 18 bases in between. The CDR3 runs 16 residues. From germline, CDR1 is SGHRS and CDR2 YFSETQ. The CDR3 nucleotides are TGCGCCAGCAGCGGCCGGGGGGCCCAAGGAACCGGGGAGCTGTTTTTT. Translation gives CASSGRGAQGTGELFF.

The rearrangement links TRBV18 to TRBJ2-5, with TRBD1 as a possible D gene (6 bases). V was pared by 6 bases and J by 1 base, with 9 bases between. There are 13 residues in the CDR3. Germline assignment: CDR1 KGHSH and CDR2 LQKENI. CDR3 in amino acids: CASSQGSQETQYF. The CDR3, as DNA: TGTGCCAGCTCCCAGGGGTCCCAAGAGACCCAGTACTTC.